The rows below give T cell receptor beta chains drawn from one sample of a study of identifying expanded T cells in peripheral blood. Produced via immunoSEQ multiplex PCR; TCRdb's table is partial and in-frame only. Of about 86,000 clones in the sample, 70% to 90% were seen once. The sample was blood. The receptors stem from a person aged 18 to 70 in good health. Each CDR3 is given without its conserved first and last residue. Rows give clone size only sometimes, using once, few, many, or a class for an expanded clone.

.	TRBJ2-3	TRBV18	ASSRASGSDTQY
few	TRBJ2-5	TRBV4-1	ASSGLAGGQETQY
.	TRBJ2-3	TRBV19	ASRGTGPTDTQY
once	TRBJ1-2	TRBV7-8	ASSSGSNYGYT
.	TRBJ2-1	TRBV7-2	ASSSIGTGYNEQF
.	TRBJ1-6	TRBV9	ASSPTGTANSPLH
.	TRBJ2-7	TRBV6-5	ASSSPPYEQY
.	TRBJ1-2	TRBV2	ASSFDRGFSNYGYT
.	TRBJ1-2	TRBV6-5	ASTSPDRSNYGYT
.	TRBJ2-3	TRBV2	ASSLQDTQY
.	TRBJ1-1	TRBV5-1	ASSFRGNTEAF
.	TRBJ1-2	TRBV7-2	ASSFGTVLYGYT
.	TRBJ1-6	TRBV4-3	ASSQVRQGNSPLH
once	TRBJ2-2	TRBV5-8	ASSLKGVTTGELF
.	TRBJ2-7	TRBV29-1	SVGGDGYEQY
.	TRBJ2-7	TRBV19	ASSIVAAYEQY
.	TRBJ1-1	TRBV18	ASSPPSRFYFMNTEAF
.	TRBJ1-1	TRBV6-1	ASSELPLRSANTEAF
.	TRBJ2-7	TRBV2	ASLRNQGYEQY
once	TRBJ1-2	TRBV2	ASGNYRGGYT
.	TRBJ1-2	TRBV4-3	ASSQEAAGFTLDGYT
few	TRBJ1-6	TRBV6-5	ASSYVRGGYNSPLH
.	TRBJ2-3	TRBV11-2	ASSLGVGDTQY
.	TRBJ1-2	TRBV4-1	ASSLREQGGGYT
.	TRBJ1-1	TRBV25-1	ASSGQADTEAF
.	TRBJ1-2	TRBV6-5	ASSYKFYGASGYT
.	TRBJ2-6	TRBV7-9	ASSSGGARGANVLT
once	TRBJ2-2	TRBV5-1	ASSLDRVPNGELF
.	TRBJ1-5	TRBV19	ASNVGRISNQPQH
.	TRBJ1-1	TRBV19	ASSNFGHTEAF
.	TRBJ1-5	TRBV19	ASSITGTVDSNQPQH
.	TRBJ1-2	TRBV7-2	ASSGGFDRGYGYT
.	TRBJ2-2	TRBV10-3	AISESGTLLNTGELF
.	TRBJ1-2	TRBV20-1	SASPGYGYT
.	TRBJ2-7	TRBV29-1	SVAPGQGQPAGYEQY
.	TRBJ1-6	TRBV7-2	ASSDFRASPLH
.	TRBJ1-1	TRBV2	ATIRQGMNTEAF
.	TRBJ2-7	TRBV7-6	ASSSYGPLSQEPYEQY
.	TRBJ1-2	TRBV6-6	ASSYAEGAGGYT
.	TRBJ1-6	TRBV7-6	ASSLGQGGSPLH
.	TRBJ2-3	TRBV19	ASSRGRGPSTDTQY
few	TRBJ1-2	TRBV6-1	ASSRDRQIYGYT
.	TRBJ1-2	TRBV2	ASRRDSRISYGYT
.	TRBJ2-3	TRBV5-1	ASSLAAGDPGDTQY
.	TRBJ1-5	TRBV6-5	ASGDTSSNQPQH
.	TRBJ2-1	TRBV14	ASSQEPNIKGPISYNEQF
.	TRBJ2-2	TRBV5-1	ASSRPGQGINTGELF
.	TRBJ1-4	TRBV10-3	ATQTGEEGKLF
.	TRBJ1-2	TRBV19	ASRMDRAYGYT
once	TRBJ1-2	TRBV7-9	ASSVRGTGYT
.	TRBJ1-2	TRBV6-5	ASSYSSVGNYGYT